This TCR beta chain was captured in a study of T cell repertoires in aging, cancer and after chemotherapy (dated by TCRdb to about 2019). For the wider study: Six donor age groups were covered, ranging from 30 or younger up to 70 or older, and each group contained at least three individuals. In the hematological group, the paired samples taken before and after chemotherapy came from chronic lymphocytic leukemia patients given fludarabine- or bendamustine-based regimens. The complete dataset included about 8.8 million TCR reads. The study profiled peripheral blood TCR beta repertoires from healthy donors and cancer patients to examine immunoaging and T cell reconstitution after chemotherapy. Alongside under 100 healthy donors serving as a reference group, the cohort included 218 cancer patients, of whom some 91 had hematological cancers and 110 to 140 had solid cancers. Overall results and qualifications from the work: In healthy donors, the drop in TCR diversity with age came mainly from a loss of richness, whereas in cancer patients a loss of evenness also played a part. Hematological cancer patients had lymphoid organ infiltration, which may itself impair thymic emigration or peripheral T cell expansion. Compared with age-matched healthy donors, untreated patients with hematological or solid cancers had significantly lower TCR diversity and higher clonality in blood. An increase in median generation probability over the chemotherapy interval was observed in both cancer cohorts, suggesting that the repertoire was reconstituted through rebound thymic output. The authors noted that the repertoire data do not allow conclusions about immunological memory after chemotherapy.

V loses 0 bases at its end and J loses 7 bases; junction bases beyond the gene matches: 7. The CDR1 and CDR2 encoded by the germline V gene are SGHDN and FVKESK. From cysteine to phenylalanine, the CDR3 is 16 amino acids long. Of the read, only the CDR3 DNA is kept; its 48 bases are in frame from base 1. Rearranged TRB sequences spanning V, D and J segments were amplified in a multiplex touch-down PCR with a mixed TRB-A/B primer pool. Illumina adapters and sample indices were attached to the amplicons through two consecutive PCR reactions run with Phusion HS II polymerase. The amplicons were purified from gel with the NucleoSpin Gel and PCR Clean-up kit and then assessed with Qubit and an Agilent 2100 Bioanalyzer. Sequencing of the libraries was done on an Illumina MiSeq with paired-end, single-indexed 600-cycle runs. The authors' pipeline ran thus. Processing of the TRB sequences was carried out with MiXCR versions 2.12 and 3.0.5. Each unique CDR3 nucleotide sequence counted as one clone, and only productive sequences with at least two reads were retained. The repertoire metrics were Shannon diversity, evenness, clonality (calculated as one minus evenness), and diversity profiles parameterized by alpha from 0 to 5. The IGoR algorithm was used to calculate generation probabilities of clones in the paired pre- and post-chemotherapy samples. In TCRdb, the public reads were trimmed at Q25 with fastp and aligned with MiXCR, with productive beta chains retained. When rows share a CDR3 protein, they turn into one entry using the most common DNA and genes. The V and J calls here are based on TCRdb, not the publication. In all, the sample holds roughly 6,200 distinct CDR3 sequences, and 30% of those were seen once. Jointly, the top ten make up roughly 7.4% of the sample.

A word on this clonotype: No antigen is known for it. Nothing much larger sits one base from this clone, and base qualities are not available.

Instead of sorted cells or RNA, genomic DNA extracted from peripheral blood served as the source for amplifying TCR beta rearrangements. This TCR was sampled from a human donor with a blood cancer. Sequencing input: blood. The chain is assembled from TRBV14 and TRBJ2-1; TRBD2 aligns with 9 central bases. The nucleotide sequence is TGTGCCAGCAGCCAAGAATGGGGACTAGCACTGAATGAGCAGTTCTTC. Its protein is CASSQEWGLALNEQFF.